This T cell receptor beta chain is drawn from a study of post-analysis software for immune sequencing data. Background on the study: The disease courses covered relapsing-remitting, secondary progressive and progressive-relapsing multiple sclerosis. Study outcomes and limitations: TRBV5-6, TRBV5-1 and TRBV20-1 belonged to a set of a handful of TRBV segments that were more frequent in patients than controls. Multiple sclerosis patients showed significantly lower normalized Chao1 diversity than controls did.

Germline V lookup: CDR1 MNHEY, CDR2 SVGAGI. This CDR3 is built from 14 residues. The germline V and J ends were trimmed by 4 bases and 10 bases, with 17 bases remaining between them. Details on this clonotype: Its specificity is not known.

Unique molecular identifiers tagged the TCR beta cDNA libraries. TCRdb analysed the PCR reads with MiXCR anew, one entry per CDR3 protein. The sample holds 700,000 to 900,000 distinct CDR3 sequences, about 45% seen once. Sequencing was performed on blood. The chain links TRBV6-5 to TRBJ2-1; no reliable D call. This TCR derives from a girl aged 10 to 17 with multiple sclerosis. The CDR3 spells CASSFHLFGPEQFF. Written as DNA, the CDR3 is TGTGCCAGCAGTTTTCACCTCTTTGGGCCCGAGCAGTTCTTC.